This is a list of T cell receptor beta chains from one sample in a study of low-dose radiotherapy and immunotherapy resistance in tumors. TCRdb processed the reads anew with MiXCR; each CDR3 protein has one entry. Found here are roughly 54,000 distinct CDR3 sequences, around 27% of them singletons; the top ten hold around 5.7%. The sequenced sample was PBMCs, obtained before treatment. These receptors were taken from a male donor with prostate cancer. Both conserved end residues are part of each CDR3. The D gene is left open where the match is weak. The listing skips clone size in some rows; elsewhere it reads once, few, many or a size class.

v_gene	abundance	j_gene	d_gene	CDR3nt	CDR3aa
TRBV4-1	many	TRBJ2-5	TRBD1	TGCGCCAGCAGCCAAGAAGGGACAGGGGTTATGAAGACCCAGTACTTC	CASSQEGTGVMKTQYF
TRBV5-1	.	TRBJ2-7	TRBD1	TGCGCCACGGCCTCGGGACAGGGGACCTACGAGCAGTACTTC	CATASGQGTYEQYF
TRBV24-1	.	TRBJ1-2	.	TGTGCCACCAGTGCCGAACCAGGGGCCTCAAGCTACACCTTC	CATSAEPGASSYTF
TRBV11-3	many	TRBJ2-1	TRBD2	TGTGCCAGCAGCTATAGCGGGGGGGCGTACAATGAGCAGTTCTTC	CASSYSGGAYNEQFF
TRBV4-2	.	TRBJ2-7	TRBD1	TGTGCCAGCAGCCCCGGGACAGGGGTCGACGAGCAGTACTTC	CASSPGTGVDEQYF
TRBV12-3/TRBV12-4	many	TRBJ2-2	.	TGTGCCAGCAGGCGGTCCCTCGGGACTCCCGCAGAGACCGGGGAGCTGTTTTTT	CASRRSLGTPAETGELFF
TRBV20-1	many	TRBJ2-1	TRBD2	TGCAGTGCTCATGGCGGGGGGCGCCACAATGAGCAGTTCTTC	CSAHGGGRHNEQFF
TRBV13	many	TRBJ2-7	TRBD2	TGTGCCAGCAGCTCGGGACTAGCGGGCCCCCGCTCCGGCGAGCAGTACTTC	CASSSGLAGPRSGEQYF
TRBV5-1	many	TRBJ1-5	.	TGCGCCAGCAGCTTGGCCGGGACGAGCAATCAGCCCCAGCATTTT	CASSLAGTSNQPQHF
TRBV9	.	TRBJ2-5	TRBD1	TGTGCCAGCAGCGTTGGGACAGTCAACCAAGAGACCCAGTACTTC	CASSVGTVNQETQYF
TRBV5-4	.	TRBJ2-7	.	TGTGCCAGCAGCTTGCCAGGGCCGGGTGGCGAGCAGTACTTC	CASSLPGPGGEQYF
TRBV6-5	many	TRBJ2-7	TRBD2	TGTGCCAGCAGTTACTTTAGACTAGCGGGAGCCTACGAGCAGTACTTC	CASSYFRLAGAYEQYF
TRBV27	many	TRBJ1-2	TRBD1	TGTGCCAGCAGTTCCCGACAGGGTGATGGCTACACCTTC	CASSSRQGDGYTF
TRBV19	many	TRBJ1-1	.	TGTGCCAGTAGTATCCGACAGAACACTGAAGCTTTCTTT	CASSIRQNTEAFF
TRBV11-2	many	TRBJ1-2	TRBD1	TGTGCCAGCAGCGCAACAGGGGGATTTGGCTACACCTTC	CASSATGGFGYTF
TRBV7-2	.	TRBJ1-1	TRBD1	TGTGCCAGCAGCCCCGGACAGGCTGGTCGGCGTGCTTTCTTT	CASSPGQAGRRAFF
TRBV5-1	many	TRBJ2-1	.	TGCGCCAGCAGCTTGACCCAAAGGCTAGCTCTCGGATGGGGAATCTACAATGAGCAGTTCTTC	CASSLTQRLALGWGIYNEQFF
TRBV5-5	.	TRBJ2-5	TRBD1	TGTGCCAGCAGCCACGATGGGACAGTCGGGGAGACCCAGTACTTC	CASSHDGTVGETQYF
TRBV30	many	TRBJ2-1	.	TGTGCCTCCGAAGCCCTAGGGGGGGCAAATGAGCAGTTCTTC	CASEALGGANEQFF
TRBV14	many	TRBJ1-2	.	TGTGCCAGCAGCCAAGATGGAACAGGGAGGAACTATGGCTACACCTTC	CASSQDGTGRNYGYTF
TRBV2	many	TRBJ2-3	.	TGTGCCAGCAGTGAACAAGCCGGGGTAGACACAGATACGCAGTATTTT	CASSEQAGVDTDTQYF
TRBV6-1	many	TRBJ1-1	.	TGCGCCAGCAGTGAGTTTGGGGTTAACACTGAAGCTTTCTTT	CASSEFGVNTEAFF
TRBV20-1	many	TRBJ2-7	.	TGCAGTGCGGAGGGGCCTAACGAGCAGTACTTC	CSAEGPNEQYF
TRBV28	once	TRBJ2-5	.	TGTGCCAGCAGTTTATCGGCAGGGTGGGGGACCCAGTACTTC	CASSLSAGWGTQYF
TRBV29-1	few	TRBJ2-3	.	TGCAGCGTTATTCCTGATGCGGGGCCTACGCAGTATTTT	CSVIPDAGPTQYF
TRBV6-2/TRBV6-3	many	TRBJ2-3	.	TGTGCCAGCAGTTACACGGGACTTCCCACAGATACGCAGTATTTT	CASSYTGLPTDTQYF
TRBV6-1	many	TRBJ1-5	.	TGTGCCAGCAGTGAAACCAGGACCTGGCCCCAGCATTTT	CASSETRTWPQHF
TRBV7-9	many	TRBJ2-1	TRBD2	TGTGCCAGCAGCGCCCGCCCGGGACTAGGGCCTTACAATGAGCAGTTCTTC	CASSARPGLGPYNEQFF
TRBV20-1	many	TRBJ2-1	TRBD2	TGCAGTGCTCCTCAGACTAGCCGGAATGAGCAGTTCTTC	CSAPQTSRNEQFF
TRBV21-1	many	TRBJ2-7	.	TGTGCCAGCAGCACAAATTCTGGACAGGGGCCGTCCTACGAGCAGTACTTC	CASSTNSGQGPSYEQYF
TRBV5-1	many	TRBJ2-7	.	TGCGCCAGCAGCTTCCAGCCCTCCTACGAGCAGTACTTC	CASSFQPSYEQYF
TRBV4-1	many	TRBJ2-1	TRBD2	TGCGCCAGCAGTGGGACTAGCGGCAATGAGCAGTTCTTC	CASSGTSGNEQFF